This T cell receptor (beta chain) was retrieved from a study of CD8 T cells in Susac syndrome. Random hexamers primed reverse transcription of 0.5 to 1 ug RNA. The TCR beta CDR3 was amplified by immunoSEQ multiplex PCR across 54 Vbeta, 13 Jbeta. A single record per CDR3 protein comes from TCRdb applying MiXCR to the immunoSEQ multiplex PCR reads. The data show some 120,000 distinct CDR3 sequences, with around 94% seen just once and approximately 0.22% held by the top ten. The sequence was obtained from a human donor with Susac syndrome. The sample comprised CD8+ T cells from PBMCs.

In nucleotides, the CDR3 is TGCGCCAGCTCAGGGGAGGGGCCCCCAGATACGCAGTATTTT. Amino acids: CASSGEGPPDTQYF. This chain links TRBV5-1 with TRBJ2-3, with D perhaps matching TRBD2 (7 bases). Germline V lookup: CDR1 SGHRS, CDR2 YFSETQ. Between the trimmed V and J ends, which lost 7 bases and 4 bases, there was a span of 16 bases. This CDR3 is 14 amino acids long.